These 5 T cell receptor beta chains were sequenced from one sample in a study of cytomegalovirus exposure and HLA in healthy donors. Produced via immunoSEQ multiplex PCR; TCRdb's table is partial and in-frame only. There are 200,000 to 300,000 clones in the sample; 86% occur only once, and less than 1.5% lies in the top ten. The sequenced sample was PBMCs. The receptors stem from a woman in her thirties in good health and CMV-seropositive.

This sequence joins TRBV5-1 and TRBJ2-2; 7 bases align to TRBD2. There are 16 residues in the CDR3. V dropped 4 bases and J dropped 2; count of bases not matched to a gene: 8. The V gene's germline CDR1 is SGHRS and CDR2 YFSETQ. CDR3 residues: CASSPRGRGNTGELFF. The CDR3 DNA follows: TGCGCCAGCAGCCCCCGGGGGAGGGGAAACACCGGGGAGCTGTTTTTT. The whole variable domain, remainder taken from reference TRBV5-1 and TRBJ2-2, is KAGVTQTPRYLIKTRGQQVTLSCSPISGHRSVSWYQQTPGQGLQFLFEYFSETQRNKGNFPGRFSGRQFSNSRSEMNVSTLELGDSALYLCASSPRGRGNTGELFFGEGSRLTVL.

The CDR3 coding sequence is TGTGCCAGCAGTGTGCAAGACAGGGGAAGAGGCTACACCTTC. Translation gives CASSVQDRGRGYTF. The rearrangement uses TRBV6-6 and TRBJ1-2, with 8 bases identical to TRBD1. The CDR3 length is 14 residues. Germline-derived CDR1 and CDR2 are MNHNY and SVGAGI (reference sequence). The V gene end was trimmed by 5 bases and the J gene end by 8 bases; junction bases not matched to a gene: 10.

In DNA form, the CDR3 reads TGTGCCAGCAGTCTGTGGACAGCTTCTGGCTACACCTTC. Translation: CASSLWTASGYTF. The rearrangement uses TRBV28 and TRBJ1-2, with a weak D call TRBD1 (6 bases). Looked up from germline, CDR1 is MDHEN and CDR2 is SYDVKM. V lost 5 bases to trimming and J lost 7 bases, with 14 bases between them. The CDR3 totals 13 residues.

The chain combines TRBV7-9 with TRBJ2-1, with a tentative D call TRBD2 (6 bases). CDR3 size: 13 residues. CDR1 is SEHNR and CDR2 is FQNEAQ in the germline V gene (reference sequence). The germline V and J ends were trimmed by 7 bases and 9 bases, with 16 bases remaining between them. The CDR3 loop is CASISTRIGEQFF. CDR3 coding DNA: TGTGCCAGCATCTCGACTAGAATCGGTGAGCAGTTCTTC.

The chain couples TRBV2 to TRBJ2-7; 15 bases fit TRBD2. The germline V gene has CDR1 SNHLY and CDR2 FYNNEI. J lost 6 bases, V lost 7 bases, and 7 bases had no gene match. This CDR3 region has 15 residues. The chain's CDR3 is CASTPEGLAGGEQYF. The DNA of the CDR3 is TGTGCCAGCACCCCCGAGGGACTAGCGGGAGGCGAGCAGTACTTC.